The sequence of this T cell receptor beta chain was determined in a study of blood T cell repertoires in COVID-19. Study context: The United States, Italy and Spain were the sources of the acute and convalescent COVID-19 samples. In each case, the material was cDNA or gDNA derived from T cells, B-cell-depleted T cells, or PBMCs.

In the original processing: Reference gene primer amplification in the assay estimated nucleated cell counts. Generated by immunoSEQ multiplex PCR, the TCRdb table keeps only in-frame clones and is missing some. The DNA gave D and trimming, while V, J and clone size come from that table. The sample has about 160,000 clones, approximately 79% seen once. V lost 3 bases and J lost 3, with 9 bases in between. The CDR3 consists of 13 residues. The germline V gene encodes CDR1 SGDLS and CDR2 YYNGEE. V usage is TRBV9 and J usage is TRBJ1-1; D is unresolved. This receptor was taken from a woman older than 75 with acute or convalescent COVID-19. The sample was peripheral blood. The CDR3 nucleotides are TGTGCCAGCAGCGCGGACGGGGACACTGAAGCTTTCTTT. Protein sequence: CASSADGDTEAFF.